The sample holds a few counts of the clone carrying this TCR beta chain. A read error may explain this, as a much larger clone is one base away. The entry originates in a study of T cells in Graves' hyperthyroidism and ophthalmopathy. It was RNA transcripts that yielded the amplified TCR beta CDR3 regions. HTBI primers were the set used in a first-round RT-PCR of the TCR CDR3. TCRdb redid the calling of the multiplex PCR reads with MiXCR, one entry per CDR3 protein. The table has some 270,000 distinct CDR3 sequences, more than 10% seen once. The TCR comes from a woman aged 25 to 39 with Graves' hyperthyroidism that later progressed to Graves' ophthalmopathy. Sample: blood.

CDR3 loop: CASSMAMSYNGQFF. The CDR3 region has the DNA TGTGCCAGCAGTATGGCGATGTCCTACAATGGGCAGTTCTTC. The chain recombines TRBV12-3 or TRBV12-4 with TRBJ2-1; D is unclear. This CDR3 has 14 residues.